Following are 24 T cell receptor beta chains from one sample sequenced in a study of radiation and T cells in renal cell carcinoma. The protocol was immunoSEQ multiplex PCR, while the TCRdb copy is restricted to in-frame clones and leaves out a portion. Among 10,000 to 15,000 clones listed, roughly a third were seen once. Treatment given: 15 Gy SBRT to primary tumor, nephrectomy 4 weeks later. The sequenced sample was tumor tissue, obtained from a patient whose treatment included radiotherapy and nephrectomy. Every receptor here comes from a man aged 60 to 69 with renal cell carcinoma.

This clone was seen repeatedly, ten times or more. The chain employs TRBV14 and TRBJ2-7; 11 nucleotides align to TRBD2. The CDR3 has 15 amino acids. V was clipped by 5 bases and J by 0 bases; unmatched bases: 3. Germline V lookup: CDR1 SGHDN, CDR2 FVKESK. The CDR3 coding sequence is TGTGCCAGCAGCAAGACTAGCGGGGCCTCCTACGAGCAGTACTTC. Amino acids: CASSKTSGASYEQYF.

The V gene is TRBV5-1, the J gene TRBJ2-3; weak D call: TRBD2 (5 bases). V was pared by 0 bases and J by 2 bases, with 19 bases between. The CDR3 length is 18 residues. Germline lookup yields CDR1 SGHRS and CDR2 YFSETQ. Written as DNA, the CDR3 is TGCGCCAGCAGCTTGGAGATTAGGACCGCGGAGGCCACAGATACGCAGTATTTT. Protein sequence: CASSLEIRTAEATDTQYF.

J is TRBJ2-5 and V is TRBV2; no firm D call. The V gene's germline CDR1 is SNHLY and CDR2 FYNNEI. Trimming took 0 bases from V and 0 from J, leaving 8 bases between them. CDR3 length: 15 residues. The chain's CDR3 is CASSEALGYQETQYF. The DNA for the CDR3 is TGTGCCAGCAGTGAAGCGCTGGGATACCAAGAGACCCAGTACTTC.

The chain links TRBV7-9 to TRBJ2-1; 8 nucleotides match TRBD1. CDR3 length equals 13 residues. The germline CDR1 and CDR2 sequences are SEHNR and FQNEAQ (reference sequence). The V gene end was trimmed by 5 bases and the J gene end by 7 bases; junction bases not matched to a gene: 4. The CDR3 loop reads CASSLRTGNEQFF. The CDR3 DNA reads as TGTGCCAGCAGCCTCCGGACAGGGAATGAGCAGTTCTTC.

The V and J genes are TRBV5-3 and TRBJ1-1; D unresolved. TRBV5-3 is identified as an open reading frame with a role that is uncertain. CDR3 length equals 13 residues. CDR3 sequence: CAGMMGTNTEAFF. The CDR3 region has the DNA TGTGCTGGGATGATGGGAACGAACACTGAAGCTTTCTTT.

In this sample, this clone is medium-sized. The rearrangement joins TRBV5-1 to TRBJ1-1, with D hard to call. Germline lookup yields CDR1 SGHRS and CDR2 YFSETQ. This CDR3 is built from 13 residues. V gave up 3 bases and J gave up 0 bases, with 6 bases separating them. CDR3 in amino acids: CASSWGVNTEAFF. CDR3 DNA: TGCGCCAGCAGCTGGGGAGTGAACACTGAAGCTTTCTTT.

The chain recombines TRBV6-1 with TRBJ1-5; D is uncertain. Germline loops: CDR1 MNHNS, CDR2 SASEGT. Trimming took 4 bases from V and 5 from J, leaving 9 bases between them. The CDR3 length is 13 residues. The CDR3 region is CASSGRADQPQHF. CDR3 DNA sequence: TGTGCCAGCAGTGGGCGAGCGGATCAGCCCCAGCATTTT.

This chain uses TRBV30 with TRBJ1-2; D unclear. V gave up 0 bases and J gave up 0 bases, with 14 bases separating them. Germline V CDR1 and CDR2: GTSNPN, SVGIG (reference sequence). This CDR3 is built from 16 residues. CDR3 in amino acids: CAWSVKNLRANYGYTF. CDR3 bases: TGTGCCTGGAGTGTAAAGAATTTGAGGGCTAACTATGGCTACACCTTC.

This clone was counted a few times. V and J are TRBV6-5 and TRBJ2-1, with no clear D. V was clipped by 2 bases and J by 8 bases, with 10 bases between them. CDR1 MNHEY and CDR2 SVGAGI come from the germline V gene. The CDR3 length is 13 residues. CDR3 in amino acids: CASSYSYSHEQFF. DNA for the CDR3: TGTGCCAGCAGTTACAGCTACTCCCATGAGCAGTTCTTC.

The rearrangement joins TRBV5-4 to TRBJ2-3, with D perhaps matching TRBD2 (6 bases). This CDR3 has 15 residues. Per the germline V gene, CDR1 is SGHNT and CDR2 is YYREEE (reference sequence). V lost 7 bases to trimming and J lost 4 bases, with 19 bases between them. CDR3 in DNA: TGTGCCAGCCTCGCAGTGGGGGGATCGGCAGATACGCAGTATTTT. Translation gives CASLAVGGSADTQYF.

The chain has TRBV9 and TRBJ2-5, with D perhaps TRBD1 (6 bases). Trimming pared 3 bases from V and 5 bases from J, leaving 20 bases between. The germline V gene encodes CDR1 SGDLS and CDR2 YYNGEE. This CDR3 has 16 residues. The CDR3 is CASSAGPPGARETQYF. The CDR3 DNA is TGTGCCAGCAGCGCCGGGCCACCAGGGGCGAGGGAGACCCAGTACTTC.

This clone has ten or more counts. The rearrangement uses TRBV15 and TRBJ2-2, with D uncertain. V dropped 0 bases and J dropped 7 bases, with 9 bases sitting between them. The CDR3 length is 14 residues. The V gene's germline CDR1 is LNHNV and CDR2 YYDKDF (reference sequence). The CDR3 DNA follows: TGTGCCACCAGCAGAGATGTTCAGGACGGGGAGCTGTTTTTT. It specifies CATSRDVQDGELFF.

The rearrangement joins TRBV14 to TRBJ1-2; 7 positions agree with TRBD1. V trimming: 1 base; J trimming: 5 bases; junction bases outside the gene matches: 7. The germline V gene encodes CDR1 SGHDN and CDR2 FVKESK. The CDR3 is 15 amino acids. CDR3 DNA: TGTGCCAGCAGCCAAGGAGTGGACAGGATGTATGGCTACACCTTC. Its translation: CASSQGVDRMYGYTF. Based on the CDR3 plus reference TRBV14 and TRBJ1-2, the full variable domain is EAGVTQFPSHSVIEKGQTVTLRCDPISGHDNLYWYRRVMGKEIKFLLHFVKESKQDESGMPNNRFLAERTGGTYSTLKVQPAELEDSGVYFCASSQGVDRMYGYTFGSGTRLTVV.

There are a few counts of this clone. The chain combines TRBV15 with TRBJ1-5; D ambiguous. Germline-derived CDR1 and CDR2 are LNHNV and YYDKDF (reference sequence). The CDR3 covers 15 residues. V lost 0 bases, J lost 2 bases, and 8 bases lay in between. CDR3 sequence reads: CATSRDPLGNQPQHF. CDR3 nucleotide sequence: TGTGCCACCAGCAGAGATCCACTAGGCAATCAGCCCCAGCATTTT.

V usage is TRBV4-2 and J usage is TRBJ1-2, with 7 bases that match TRBD1. CDR3 length equals 19 residues. The germline V gene encodes CDR1 LGHNA and CDR2 YNFKEQ. V shed 0 bases, J shed 0 bases, and the junction held 13 bases outside the gene matches. The CDR3 nucleotides read TGTGCCAGCAGCCAAGATATCCCGGGCACAGGGGTAGCTAACTATGGCTACACCTTC. As protein: CASSQDIPGTGVANYGYTF.

The CDR3, as DNA: TGTGCCAGCAACCAGGACCCGTCAAGCTATGGCTACACCTTC. Translating it yields CASNQDPSSYGYTF. The gene calls are TRBV6-5 and TRBJ1-2; D gene ambiguous. Trimming took 7 bases from V and 4 from J, leaving 16 bases between them. Germline CDR1 is MNHEY and CDR2 is SVGAGI. The CDR3 is made up of 14 amino acids.

The chain combines TRBV19 with TRBJ1-1; 7 bases map to TRBD1. J was trimmed by 4 bases and V by 4 bases; bases with no gene match: 3. Germline CDR1 and CDR2: LNHDA and SQIVND (reference sequence). CDR3 size: 13 residues. The CDR3 DNA is TGTGCCAGTAGTACAGGGGGTAGCACTGAAGCTTTCTTT. Protein: CASSTGGSTEAFF.

This chain connects TRBV25-1 to TRBJ2-5; 9 positions match TRBD2. Germline V gives CDR1 MGHDK, CDR2 SYGVNS. The V segment lost 0 bases and the J segment 3 bases; nucleotides outside the gene matches: 5. The CDR3 is 16 amino acids. The CDR3 here is CASSEYHASGEETQYF. The CDR3 region has the DNA TGTGCCAGCAGTGAATACCATGCTAGCGGGGAAGAGACCCAGTACTTC.

The chain links TRBV30 to TRBJ2-2; TRBD2 aligns across 7 bases. This CDR3 contains 16 residues. With V trimmed by 0 bases and J by 0 bases, 4 bases remained unmatched. The germline V gene encodes CDR1 GTSNPN and CDR2 SVGIG (reference sequence). CDR3 in DNA: TGTGCCTGGAGTGTGGCGGGGGAACCGAACACCGGGGAGCTGTTTTTT. Amino acids: CAWSVAGEPNTGELFF.

This clone occurred a few times. The V and J genes are TRBV19 and TRBJ2-5; D possibly matches TRBD1 or TRBD2 (6 bases each). In germline, CDR1 is LNHDA, CDR2 SQIVND (reference sequence). This CDR3 spans 13 amino acids. Trimming removed 3 bases from V and 4 bases from J, with 9 bases in between. The DNA for the CDR3 is TGTGCCAGTAGTATTTGGGGGGCAGAGACCCAGTACTTC. Protein: CASSIWGAETQYF.

This clone occurred a few times. J is TRBJ2-3 and V is TRBV2; 7 nucleotides agree with TRBD2. The CDR3 spans 17 residues. The V and J ends lost 7 bases and 1 base, in that order; junction bases with no gene match: 14. Per the germline V gene, CDR1 is SNHLY and CDR2 is FYNNEI. In nucleotides, the CDR3 is TGTGCCAGCATCAGAAGCGGGACGGTTCTCCGCACAGATACGCAGTATTTT. Protein sequence: CASIRSGTVLRTDTQYF.

By its share, this clone is large. The chain combines TRBV30 with TRBJ1-4; 8 bases are a match to TRBD1. CDR1 and CDR2 (germline): GTSNPN, SVGIG (reference sequence). The junction had 4 bases not matched to a gene; V was cut back by 5 bases and J by 5 bases. This CDR3 has 13 amino acids. The CDR3 reads CAWGQGLNEKLFF. The CDR3 nucleotides are TGTGCCTGGGGACAGGGACTAAATGAAAAACTGTTTTTT.

In its sample, this clone was seen a few times. This chain uses TRBV5-6 with TRBJ1-2; unclear D gene. CDR1 and CDR2 from the germline V gene are SGHDT and YYEEEE. The V gene lost 2 bases and the J gene lost 3 bases, with 2 bases spanning the gap. This CDR3 region has 11 residues. CDR3: CASSFDYGYTF. The CDR3 DNA follows: TGTGCCAGCAGCTTCGACTATGGCTACACCTTC.

The chain is built from TRBV11-3 and TRBJ1-2; D perhaps matches TRBD1 (5 bases). V was pared by 3 bases and J by 0 bases, with 8 bases between. In germline, CDR1 is SGHNT, CDR2 YENEEA. This CDR3 region has 14 residues. CDR3 in amino acids: CASSLGGTNYGYTF. For the CDR3, the DNA is TGTGCCAGCAGCTTGGGGGGAACTAACTATGGCTACACCTTC.